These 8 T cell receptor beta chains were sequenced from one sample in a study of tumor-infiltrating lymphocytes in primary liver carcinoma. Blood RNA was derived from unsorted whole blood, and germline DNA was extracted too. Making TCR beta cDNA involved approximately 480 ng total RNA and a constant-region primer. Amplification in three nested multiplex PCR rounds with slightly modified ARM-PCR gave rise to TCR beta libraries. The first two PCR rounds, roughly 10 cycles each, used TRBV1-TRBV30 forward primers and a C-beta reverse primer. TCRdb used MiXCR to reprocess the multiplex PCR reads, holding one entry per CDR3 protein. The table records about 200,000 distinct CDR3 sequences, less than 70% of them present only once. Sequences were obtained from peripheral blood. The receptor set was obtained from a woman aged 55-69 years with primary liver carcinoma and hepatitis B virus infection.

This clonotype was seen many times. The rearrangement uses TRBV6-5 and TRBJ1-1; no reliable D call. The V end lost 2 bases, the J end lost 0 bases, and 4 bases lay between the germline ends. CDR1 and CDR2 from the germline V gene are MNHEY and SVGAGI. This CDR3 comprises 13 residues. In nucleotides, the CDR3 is TGTGCCAGCAGTTACAGGGTGAACACTGAAGCTTTCTTT. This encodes CASSYRVNTEAFF.

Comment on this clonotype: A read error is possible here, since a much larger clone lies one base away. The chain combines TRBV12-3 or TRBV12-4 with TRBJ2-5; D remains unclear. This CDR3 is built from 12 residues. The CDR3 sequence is CACSFDQETQYF. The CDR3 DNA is TGTGCCTGCAGTTTCGACCAAGAGACCCAGTACTTC.

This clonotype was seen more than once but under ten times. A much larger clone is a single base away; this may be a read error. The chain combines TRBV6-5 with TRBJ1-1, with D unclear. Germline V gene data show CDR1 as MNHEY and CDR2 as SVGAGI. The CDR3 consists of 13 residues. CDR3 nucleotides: TGTGCCAGCAGTTCCTCAGAAAACACTGAAGCTCTCTTT. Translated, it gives CASSSSENTEALF.

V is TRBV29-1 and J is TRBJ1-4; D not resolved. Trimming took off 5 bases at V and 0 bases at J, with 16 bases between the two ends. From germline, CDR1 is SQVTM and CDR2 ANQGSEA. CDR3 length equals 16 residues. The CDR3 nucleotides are TGCAGCGTTATGGCAGGACGGATGGCAACTAATGAAAAACTGTTTTTT. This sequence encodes CSVMAGRMATNEKLFF.

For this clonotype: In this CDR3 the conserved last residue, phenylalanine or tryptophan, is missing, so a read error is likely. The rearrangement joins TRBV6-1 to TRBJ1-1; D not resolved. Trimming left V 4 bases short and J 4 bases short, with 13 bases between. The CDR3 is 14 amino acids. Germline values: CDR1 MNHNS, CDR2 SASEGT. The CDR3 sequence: CASSGNSWGTEAFL. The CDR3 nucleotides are TGTGCCAGCAGTGGTAACTCCTGGGGCACTGAAGCTTTCTTG.

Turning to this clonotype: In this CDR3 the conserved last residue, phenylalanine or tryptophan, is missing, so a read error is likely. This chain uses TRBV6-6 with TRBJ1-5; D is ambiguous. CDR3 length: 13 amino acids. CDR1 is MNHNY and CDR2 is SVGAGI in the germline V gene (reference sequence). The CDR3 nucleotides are TGTGTCAGCAGTGATGTGGGCAATCAGCCCCAGCATTCT. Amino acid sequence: CVSSDVGNQPQHS.

The CDR3 protein is CASSELLSSGSYGYTF. In nucleotides, the CDR3 is TGTGCCAGCAGTGAATTGTTGTCCTCTGGGAGTTATGGCTACACCTTC. The rearrangement links TRBV6-1 to TRBJ1-2; D gene uncertain. This CDR3 has 16 residues. V shed 2 bases and J shed 5 bases, with 18 bases lying between them. In germline, CDR1 is MNHNS, CDR2 SASEGT.

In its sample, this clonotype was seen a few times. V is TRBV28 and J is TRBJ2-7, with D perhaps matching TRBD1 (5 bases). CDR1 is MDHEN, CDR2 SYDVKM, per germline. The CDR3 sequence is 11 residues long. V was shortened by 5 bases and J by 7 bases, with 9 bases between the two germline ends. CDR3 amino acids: CASSLGVEQYF. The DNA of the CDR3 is TGTGCCAGCAGTCTAGGGGTAGAGCAGTACTTC.